The entry below gives a single T cell receptor beta chain sequence along with its context. Its antigen is unknown. Base-call qualities are not available, and no considerably larger clone is one nucleotide away. The immunoSEQ Assay, a bias-controlled multiplex PCR, was used to amplify TCRbeta CDR3 regions from genomic DNA. Concerning the study's data processing: The number of nucleated cells in each sample was estimated from the amplification of reference gene primers within the assay. Sequence reads were collapsed and filtered to measure the absolute abundance of every unique TCRbeta CDR3 rearrangement. For each sample, productive Simpson clonality was calculated as the square root of Simpson's diversity index across productive rearrangements. Imported from immuneACCESS, the table was reduced by TCRdb to in-frame sequences with V and J called. These copies leave out some clones; in studies compared against another copy, an unresolved V gene accounts for under half, and the cause of the remainder is not known. Clone size and the V and J calls come from that table; the DNA yielded D and trimming. This sample gives 50,000 or so clones in total; around 86% of them show up just once. 6.5% of the sample is in the top ten clones.

Each collaborating institution followed its own protocols to collect whole blood in K2EDTA tubes. For TCRbeta analysis, collaborators shipped samples as frozen whole blood, isolated PBMCs, or DNA extracted from either of those sample types. This record belongs to a study of blood T cell repertoires in COVID-19 (dated by TCRdb to about 2020). About the investigation overall: Samples from collaborators originated in the United States, Italy and Spain and spanned both the acute and convalescent phases of COVID-19. The material from the prospective study consisted of cDNA or gDNA derived from T cells, B-cell-depleted T cells, or PBMCs. The dataset comprised deeply sampled blood TCRbeta repertoires from subjects exposed to, actively infected with, or recovered from COVID-19. The repertoires were released in a freely available public database meant as a resource for research on the immune response to SARS-CoV-2. The samples were drawn from two sources: the first 160 participants of the ongoing ImmuneRACE study, and 1,000 to 1,500 subjects contributed by 6 global collaborators. Sample metadata almost always included a de-identified subject ID, COVID-19 status, age in years and sex. Where available, HLA class I and class II types were obtained from metadata supplied by the sample provider rather than from assay-based typing.

Results and caveats for the whole study, not just this receptor: Clinical and demographic metadata were provided uncurated, with the amount varying by source and participant.

The sequencing sample was made of peripheral blood. The receptor was isolated from a man in his forties or fifties with active COVID-19.

The CDR3 amino acid sequence is: CAISDSGGHLSTDTQYF. In nucleotides, the sequence is TGTGCCATCAGTGATAGCGGGGGACACCTCAGCACAGATACGCAGTATTTT. The sequence joins TRBV10-3 to TRBJ2-3, and TRBD2 aligns with 9 junction nucleotides. For this chain, trimming is 3 bases at the V end and 0 bases at the J end, and the number of junction bases without a gene match is 7. The germline V gene gives CDR1 as ENHRY and CDR2 as SYGVKD. Its CDR3 holds 17 amino acids, cysteine through phenylalanine. The CDR3 DNA has 51 bases and is translated from base 1.